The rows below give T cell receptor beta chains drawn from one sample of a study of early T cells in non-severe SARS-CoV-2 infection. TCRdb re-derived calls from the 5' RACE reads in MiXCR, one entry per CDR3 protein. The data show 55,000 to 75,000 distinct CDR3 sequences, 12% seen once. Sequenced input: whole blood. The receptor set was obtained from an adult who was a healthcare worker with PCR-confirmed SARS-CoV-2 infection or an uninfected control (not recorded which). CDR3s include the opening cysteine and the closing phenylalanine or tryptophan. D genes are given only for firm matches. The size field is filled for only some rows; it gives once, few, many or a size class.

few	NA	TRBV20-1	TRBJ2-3	CSARDLSGPDTQYF	TGCAGTGCTAGAGATCTGTCGGGGCCAGATACGCAGTATTTT
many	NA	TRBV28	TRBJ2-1	CASSLSFEQFF	TGTGCCAGCAGTTTATCTTTTGAGCAGTTCTTC
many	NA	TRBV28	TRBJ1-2	CASSSPGRNYGYTF	TGTGCCAGCAGTTCGCCAGGGAGAAACTATGGCTACACCTTC
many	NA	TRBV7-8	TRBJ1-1	CASSFAHTEAFF	TGTGCCAGCAGCTTCGCCCACACTGAAGCTTTCTTT
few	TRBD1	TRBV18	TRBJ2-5	CASSPRTGKGETQYF	TGTGCCAGCTCACCACGGACAGGGAAGGGAGAGACCCAGTACTTC
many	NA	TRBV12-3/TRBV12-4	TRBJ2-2	CASSYAGRNTGELFF	TGTGCCAGCAGTTATGCGGGCAGGAACACCGGGGAGCTGTTTTTT
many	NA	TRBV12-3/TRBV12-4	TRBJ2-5	CASSHRGIQETQYF	TGTGCCAGCAGCCATAGGGGGATCCAAGAGACCCAGTACTTC
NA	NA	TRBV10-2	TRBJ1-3	CASSVGAGNTIYF	TGCGCCAGCAGTGTGGGGGCAGGAAACACCATATATTTT
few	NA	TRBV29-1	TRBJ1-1	CSVPALTGNTEAFF	TGCAGCGTTCCCGCATTGACAGGGAACACTGAAGCTTTCTTT
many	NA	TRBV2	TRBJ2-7	CASSEGLTSSYEQYF	TGTGCCAGCAGTGAAGGTCTGACTAGCTCCTACGAGCAGTACTTC
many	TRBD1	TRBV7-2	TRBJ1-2	CASRYRGHNYGYTF	TGTGCCAGCAGGTACAGGGGGCATAACTATGGCTACACCTTC
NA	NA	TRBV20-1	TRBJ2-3	CSASDPSTDTQYF	TGCAGTGCTAGTGACCCCAGCACAGATACGCAGTATTTT
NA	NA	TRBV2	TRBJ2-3	CASSDPQNTQYF	TGTGCCAGCAGTGACCCCCAGAATACGCAGTATTTT
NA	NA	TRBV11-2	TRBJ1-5	CASSLEGARNQPQHF	TGTGCCAGCAGCTTAGAGGGGGCACGGAATCAGCCCCAGCATTTT
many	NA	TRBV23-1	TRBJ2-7	CASSSAREQYF	TGCGCCAGCAGTTCAGCGAGGGAGCAGTACTTC
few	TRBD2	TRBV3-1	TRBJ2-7	CASSQTGGEQYF	TGTGCCAGCAGCCAAACGGGGGGCGAGCAGTACTTC
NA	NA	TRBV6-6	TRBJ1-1	CASTYASIMNTEAFF	TGTGCCAGCACCTACGCGTCGATCATGAACACTGAAGCTTTCTTT
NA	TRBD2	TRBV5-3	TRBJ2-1	CARSLEAGEQFF	TGTGCCAGAAGCTTGGAAGCGGGAGAGCAGTTCTTC
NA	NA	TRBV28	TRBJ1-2	CASSLSRGGGYTF	TGTGCCAGCAGTTTAAGCCGGGGGGGCGGCTACACCTTC
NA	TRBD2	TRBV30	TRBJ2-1	CAWTEGLTYNEQFF	TGTGCCTGGACTGAGGGACTAACCTACAATGAGCAGTTCTTC
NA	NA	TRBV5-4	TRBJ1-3	CASSFSAGVPGNTIYF	TGTGCCAGCAGCTTCTCCGCGGGGGTACCTGGAAACACCATATATTTT
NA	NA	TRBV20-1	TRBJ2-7	CSARDWGEQYF	TGCAGTGCTAGAGATTGGGGCGAGCAGTACTTC
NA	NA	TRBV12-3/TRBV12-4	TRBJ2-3	CASTWGGLSDTQYF	TGTGCCAGCACCTGGGGGGGGCTTTCAGATACGCAGTATTTT
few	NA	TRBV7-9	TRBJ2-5	CASSSLDSRAPGEETQYF	TGTGCCAGCAGCTCCCTCGATTCCCGGGCCCCGGGGGAAGAGACCCAGTACTTC